The subject of this entry is one T cell receptor (beta chain). The specificity of this receptor is unknown. Base qualities are not at hand, and no much larger clone is one base apart. The CDR3 contains 16 residues, cysteine and phenylalanine counted. The CDR3 DNA has 48 bases and is translated from base 1. V lost 6 bases and J lost 3 bases, and the count of bases not matched to a germline gene is 12. Reading the germline V gene gives CDR1 LGHNT and CDR2 FRNRAP. This sample stems from a study of CD8+ T cells in alopecia areata (dated by TCRdb to 2016 to 2018). Regarding the study in general: In both human patients and the C3H/HeJ mouse model, the study applied high-throughput TCRbeta sequencing to look at T cell clonal expansion in alopecia areata. Human TCRbeta sequencing covered scalp tissue and sorted CD4+ and CD8+ peripheral blood T cells from patchy and totalis/universalis alopecia areata patients and healthy controls. Scalp clonality was compared among normal scalp (n=4), patchy alopecia areata scalp (n=8), and alopecia totalis/universalis scalp (n=8). RNA came from the PAXgene miRNA kit for fixed scalp, the miRNeasy kit for PBMCs, and the RNeasy kit for mouse skin. immunoSEQ multiplex PCR using 35 Vbeta forward primers and 13 Jbeta reverse primers was used to amplify TCRbeta CDR3 regions.

PBMCs were isolated by density centrifugation and stained for CD3, CD4 and CD8, and CD4+ and CD8+ T cells were sorted on a FACSAria. Scalp biopsies and blood samples were provided by unaffected controls. The library was built by means of the immunoSEQ multiplex PCR assay. To provide template for TCR sequencing, every sample had RNA extracted and reverse transcribed into cDNA. SuperScript III was used for first-strand cDNA synthesis, primed with a 2:1 mix of oligo-dT and random hexamers. A synthetic immune receptor repertoire was used to measure amplification bias, and any remaining bias was corrected computationally. Processing in the source paper ran as follows. Raw reads were preprocessed for error removal, and CDR3 was defined according to IMGT conventions as running from the conserved cysteine to phenylalanine. Clonality was calculated as 1 minus Shannon entropy normalized by log2 of the number of productive unique TCRs. Whether scalp clones were CD4 or CD8 was inferred by matching scalp TCRbeta sequences against CD4 and CD8 repertoires sorted from blood. TCRdb obtained this table from immuneACCESS and retained in-frame rearrangements with V and J assigned. These tables miss some clones; where compared with another copy, unresolved V genes account for less than half of the shortfall, and the remainder is unexplained. D and trimming come from the DNA, and the V and J calls and clone size come from that table. Counted in this sample were 98,000 or so clones; approximately 63% of them appeared once. The top ten constitute more than 20% of the sample.

Overall results and qualifications from the work: Unlike mouse skin, where gammadelta T cells dominate, normal human skin contains resident alphabeta T cells that get sequenced too, which complicates analysis of the scalp TCR repertoire. Compared with normal scalp, lesional scalp, particularly in alopecia totalis/universalis, had higher clonality and more expanded CD8+ clones, which suggests antigenic drive. Shared TCR sequences between patients were less evident than in mice, which may be partly attributable to HLA diversity in the patient population.

The sample consisted of CD8+ T cells sorted from blood. This receptor was taken from a human donor in good health. The sequence is built from TRBV12-5 and TRBJ2-7; 9 middle bases align to TRBD1. The sequenced DNA is TGTGCTAGTGGGAAAAACCGGGACAGGGACCTCTACGAGCAGTACTTC. This yields the protein CASGKNRDRDLYEQYF.